The 11 T cell receptor beta chains reported below all come from one sample, sequenced in a study of OX40 agonist ivuxolimab in advanced cancers. Profiled with immunoSEQ multiplex PCR; TCRdb holds only in-frame clones, not every one. In the table there are 30,000 to 45,000 clones, 88% of which are singletons. The starting material was CD4+ or CD8+ T cells sorted from blood, obtained in a trial of the OX40 agonist ivuxolimab. These receptors were obtained from an adult with an advanced solid tumor such as melanoma, head and neck, liver or kidney cancer.

The chain is built from TRBV6-5 and TRBJ2-7; the D gene is possibly TRBD2 (5 bases). Germline CDR1 reads MNHEY; CDR2 reads SVGAGI. Trimming removed 2 bases from V and 6 bases from J, with 11 bases in between. CDR3 size: 13 residues. As DNA, the CDR3 is TGTGCCAGCAGTTACCGGGAAGAGGGCGAGCAGTACTTC. Protein product: CASSYREEGEQYF.

V and J are TRBV6-5 and TRBJ1-5, with D hard to call. The CDR3 has 13 amino acids. CDR1 MNHEY and CDR2 SVGAGI come from the germline V gene. With 0 bases removed from V and 6 bases from J, the gap between germline ends came to 6 bases. The CDR3 bases are TGTGCCAGCAGTTACTCCGTAGGTCAGCCCCAGCATTTT. Protein product: CASSYSVGQPQHF.

This clone was recorded a few times. At one of its ends the junction is not consistent with the germline gene, which may arise from a read error. The CDR3 is CASRLGMYEQYF. Written as DNA, the CDR3 is TGTGCCAGCCGCTTAGGGATGTACGAGCAGTACTTC. The J gene is TRBJ2-7, the V gene TRBV5-4; no clear D gene. Germline V CDR1 and CDR2: SGHNT, YYREEE (reference sequence). This CDR3 comprises 12 residues.

The chain links TRBV27 to TRBJ2-1; 11 positions agree with TRBD2. The CDR3 covers 15 residues. Unmatched junction bases numbered 3, after V lost 6 bases and J lost 2 bases. In germline, CDR1 is MNHEY, CDR2 SMNVEV (reference sequence). CDR3 region: CASRLAGAAYNEQFF. The CDR3 coding sequence is TGTGCCAGCAGACTAGCGGGAGCGGCCTACAATGAGCAGTTCTTC.

The rearrangement links TRBV9 to TRBJ2-7; D perhaps matches TRBD2 (6 bases). Germline values: CDR1 SGDLS, CDR2 YYNGEE. The CDR3 extends over 11 amino acids. The V end lost 3 bases, the J end lost 6 bases, and 7 bases lay between the germline ends. The CDR3 sequence: CASSAGGEQYF. Here the CDR3 DNA reads TGTGCCAGCAGCGCCGGGGGCGAGCAGTACTTC.

To note about this clone: Other DNA sequences in the sample encode the same CDR3. The CDR3 DNA sequence: TGTGCCAGCAGCTTGGGCCTTAGCTCCTACAATGAGCAGTTCTTC. The encoded protein is CASSLGLSSYNEQFF. The genes are TRBV5-4 and TRBJ2-1; D ambiguous. This CDR3 region has 15 residues. Germline V gene data show CDR1 as SGHNT and CDR2 as YYREEE (reference sequence). Deletions cut 0 bases from V and 0 bases from J, with 7 bases between.

J is TRBJ1-2 and V is TRBV11-2; tentative D call: TRBD1 (5 bases). The germline gives CDR1 SGHAT, CDR2 FQNNGV. The CDR3 length is 14 residues. V lost 5 bases and J lost 7, with 17 bases in between. This CDR3 reads CASSHLEGTVGYTF. For the CDR3, the DNA is TGTGCCAGCAGCCACCTGGAGGGGACCGTTGGCTACACCTTC.

This clone was seen a single time. V usage is TRBV28 and J usage is TRBJ2-5; 7 nucleotides line up with TRBD2. The V gene's germline CDR1 is MDHEN and CDR2 SYDVKM. The J segment lost 4 bases and the V segment lost 4 bases, leaving 12 bases of the junction unmatched. CDR3 length: 16 amino acids. The CDR3 DNA reads as TGTGCCAGCAGTTCTCGACTAGCCTTCTGGGGAGAGACCCAGTACTTC. The encoded protein is CASSSRLAFWGETQYF.

The chain combines TRBV2 with TRBJ2-1; a weak D match, TRBD2 (6 bases). Trimming removed 4 bases from V and 5 bases from J, with 21 bases in between. The CDR3 loop spans 17 amino acids. CDR1 SNHLY and CDR2 FYNNEI come from the germline V gene. CDR3 sequence (DNA): TGTGCCAGCAGTGTAAAATCGGGAGAGGGGTGGAACAATGAGCAGTTCTTC. It yields the protein CASSVKSGEGWNNEQFF.

V and J are TRBV28 and TRBJ2-1; D is uncertain. The CDR3 sequence is 12 residues long. Deletions cut 3 bases from V and 8 bases from J, with 8 bases between. Germline loops: CDR1 MDHEN, CDR2 SYDVKM. The CDR3 DNA is TGTGCCAGCAGTTTCCCCCTTGATGAGCAGTTCTTC. Residues: CASSFPLDEQFF. The whole variable domain, remainder taken from reference TRBV28 and TRBJ2-1, is DVKVTQSSRYLVKRTGEKVFLECVQDMDHENMFWYRQDPGLGLRLIYFSYDVKMKEKGDIPEGYSVSREKKERFSLILESASTNQTSMYLCASSFPLDEQFFGPGTRLTVL.

V gene TRBV7-9 combines with J gene TRBJ1-1; maybe TRBD1 (6 bases). Germline V gene lookup returns CDR1 SEHNR and CDR2 FQNEAQ (reference sequence). The CDR3 is made up of 15 amino acids. Trimming pared 1 base from V and 6 bases from J, leaving 15 bases between. CDR3: CASSLGPRGGAEAFF. The CDR3 region has the DNA TGTGCCAGCAGCTTAGGCCCCAGGGGAGGGGCTGAAGCTTTCTTT.